This is a list of T cell receptor beta chains from one sample in a study of control samples from healthy donors and cancer patients. Some clones are missing from TCRdb's copy, which holds only in-frame ones; the method was immunoSEQ multiplex PCR. The sample lists 350,000 to 450,000 clones; approximately 92% were seen once. Sequenced input: PBMCs. Receptor source: a man between 40 and 49 years old with head and neck cancer. Each CDR3 is given with its conserved first and last residue. Fields, in order: V gene, clone size, D gene, J gene, CDR3 DNA, CDR3 protein. The D gene is left open where the match is weak. Expanded clones are given a class, and other clones once, few, many or no size at all.

TRBV19	.	TRBD2	TRBJ2-7	TGTGCCAGTAGTATTAAAGGGGTCGGCGGGGGTTACGAGCAGTACTTC	CASSIKGVGGGYEQYF
TRBV6-6	.	.	TRBJ2-5	TGTGCCAGCAGTTACGGGCAGGGGATGGAGACCCAGTACTTC	CASSYGQGMETQYF
TRBV9	.	.	TRBJ1-2	TGTGCCAGCAGCCCCCAACCGGGCGACTATGGCTACACCTTC	CASSPQPGDYGYTF
TRBV18	few	.	TRBJ1-1	TGTGCCAGCTCACCATTTCAGGGAAACACTGAAGCTTTCTTT	CASSPFQGNTEAFF
TRBV20-1	.	.	TRBJ1-1	TGCAGTGCCGGCCAAGTGTTTGAAGCTTTCTTT	CSAGQVFEAFF
TRBV10-1	.	.	TRBJ1-2	TGCGCCAGCAGTGAGGGTCTAGGATATGGCTACACCTTC	CASSEGLGYGYTF
TRBV12-5	.	.	TRBJ2-5	TGTGCTAGTGGTTTGCTACCCCCGGAAGAGACCCAGTACTTC	CASGLLPPEETQYF
TRBV19	.	.	TRBJ1-1	TGTGCCAGTAGTATGGGAAGAAGGGATCGGAACACTGAAGCTTTCTTT	CASSMGRRDRNTEAFF
TRBV28	.	TRBD2	TRBJ2-1	TGTGCCAGCAGACCGCGGGAGACCTCCTACAATGAGCAGTTCTTC	CASRPRETSYNEQFF
TRBV19	.	.	TRBJ1-2	TGTGCCAGTAGTATAGACCCGACGTCCGGGGACCCAGGGCTCACCTTC	CASSIDPTSGDPGLTF
TRBV7-9	.	.	TRBJ1-1	TGTGCCAGCAGCTTAGCTATGAACACTGAAGCTTTCTTT	CASSLAMNTEAFF
TRBV28	.	.	TRBJ1-1	TGTGCCAGCAGTTTTTCGGGGGTGACTGAAGCTTTCTTT	CASSFSGVTEAFF